The 17 T cell receptor beta chains below all came from one sample that was sequenced in a study of T-cell memory formation after mild COVID-19. TCRdb redid the calling of the 5' RACE reads with MiXCR, one entry per CDR3 protein. Here the sample spans 350,000 to 500,000 distinct CDR3 sequences, roughly 18% being singletons. Sample: PBMCs or a T cell subset sorted from them (not recorded which). These receptors came from a man younger than 35 who had mild COVID-19 (a few samples of this study predate the infection). Cell type and time point are not known.

This clonotype was detected a few times. The chain uses TRBV7-9 and TRBJ1-4; perhaps TRBD1 as D (6 bases). Germline assignment: CDR1 SEHNR and CDR2 FQNEAQ (reference sequence). The CDR3 sequence is 15 residues long. Between the trimmed V and J ends, which lost 5 bases and 6 bases, there was a span of 16 bases. The CDR3 region has the DNA TGTGCCAGCAGCATCTCACAGGGCCTTGATGAAAAACTGTTTTTT. Translated: CASSISQGLDEKLFF.

On this clonotype itself: Given the absence of the conserved phenylalanine or tryptophan at the CDR3 end, a read error is likely. The DNA is omitted, as the CDR3 cannot be located on it reliably, and the CDR3 follows TCRdb's listing. The genes are TRBV6-2 or TRBV6-3 and TRBJ2-4; the DNA was not compared with TRBD2, the D call given in the table. The CDR3 is 13 amino acids long, termini counted. Germline CDR1 is MNHEY and CDR2 is SVGEGT. This CDR3 is CASSYSGGGVPLI.

The rearrangement uses TRBV6-6 and TRBJ1-1; a possible D gene is TRBD1 (6 bases). CDR3 length equals 15 residues. Germline V gives CDR1 MNHNY, CDR2 SVGAGI (reference sequence). V lost 7 bases and J lost 0, with 15 bases in between. CDR3 coding DNA: TGTGCCAGCACTAGGACAGCATCCCTGAACACTGAAGCTTTCTTT. It codes for CASTRTASLNTEAFF.

The genes are TRBV15 and TRBJ2-5, with 7 bases aligning to TRBD1. The trim removed 4 bases at V and 9 bases at J, leaving 11 bases unmatched. There are 14 residues in the CDR3. Germline-derived CDR1 and CDR2 are LNHNV and YYDKDF (reference sequence). CDR3 in DNA: TGTGCCACCAGCACACGACAGGGAAGGTTGGCCCAGTACTTC. Protein: CATSTRQGRLAQYF. The full variable domain, rest sourced from reference TRBV15 and TRBJ2-5, is DAMVIQNPRYQVTQFGKPVTLSCSQTLNHNVMYWYQQKSSQAPKLLFHYYDKDFNNEADTPDNFQSRRPNTSFCFLDIRSPGLGDTAMYLCATSTRQGRLAQYFGPGTRLLVL.

This clonotype occurred a few times. The chain couples TRBV18 to TRBJ1-2; D call uncertain. Between the trimmed V and J ends, which lost 3 bases and 4 bases, there was a span of 9 bases. The CDR3 sequence is 13 residues long. The germline V gene has CDR1 KGHSH and CDR2 LQKENI. CDR3 DNA: TGTGCCAGCTCACCGGAACGGTTCTATGGCTACACCTTC. Encoded protein: CASSPERFYGYTF.

The V call is TRBV9, the J call TRBJ2-2; TRBD1 agrees at 7 bases. CDR1 SGDLS and CDR2 YYNGEE come from the germline V gene. The CDR3 extends over 15 amino acids. The ends lost 0 bases at V and 6 bases at J; junction bases unmatched: 5. CDR3 loop: CASSVADRVAGELFF. DNA for the CDR3: TGTGCCAGCAGCGTAGCTGACAGGGTGGCCGGGGAGCTGTTTTTT.

This clonotype was picked up many times. This chain uses TRBV7-2 with TRBJ2-7, with 9 bases that match TRBD1. Trimming took 4 bases from V and 2 from J; bases not matched to a gene: 3. Germline lookup yields CDR1 SGHTA and CDR2 FQGNSA. This CDR3 has 14 residues. The CDR3, as DNA: TGTGCCAGCAGCTCCTGGACAGGGGCCTACGAGCAGTACTTC. Translated: CASSSWTGAYEQYF.

This clonotype was detected a few times. The chain links TRBV3-1 to TRBJ2-3; D gene unclear. The V end was cut by 5 bases, the J end by 0 bases, with 9 bases between. The length of the CDR3 is 14 residues. Germline V lookup: CDR1 LGHDT, CDR2 YNNKEL (reference sequence). The CDR3 bases are TGTGCCAGCAGCTCCCAAACTAGCACAGATACGCAGTATTTT. Translation gives CASSSQTSTDTQYF.

The gene calls are TRBV7-8 and TRBJ2-2; possible D gene TRBD1, 5 bases. Trimming took 4 bases from V and 7 from J, leaving 13 bases between them. This CDR3 is built from 14 residues. Germline CDR1 reads SGHVS; CDR2 reads FQNEAQ. DNA for the CDR3: TGTGCCAGCAGCTCAGGGTTATTCGGCGGGGAGCTGTTTTTT. Protein sequence: CASSSGLFGGELFF. The full variable domain, with the rest looked up from reference TRBV7-8 and TRBJ2-2, is GAGVSQSPRYKVAKRGQDVALRCDPISGHVSLFWYQQALGQGPEFLTYFQNEAQLDKSGLPSDRFFAERPEGSVSTLKIQRTQQEDSAVYLCASSSGLFGGELFFGEGSRLTVL.

This clonotype turned up a few times. The chain couples TRBV7-9 to TRBJ2-1, with 7 bases that match TRBD1. There are 14 residues in the CDR3. The V gene end was trimmed by 4 bases and the J gene end by 5 bases; junction bases not matched to a gene: 5. The germline V gene has CDR1 SEHNR and CDR2 FQNEAQ (reference sequence). CDR3 in amino acids: CASSSWTGNNEQFF. CDR3 sequence (DNA): TGTGCCAGCAGCTCCTGGACAGGTAACAATGAGCAGTTCTTC.

This clonotype has ten or more counts. The chain couples TRBV6-6 to TRBJ2-3; D could derive from TRBD1 or TRBD2 (5 bases each). The CDR3 sequence is 14 residues long. V lost 5 bases, J lost 0 bases, and 9 bases lay in between. Germline V gene sequence: CDR1 MNHNY, CDR2 SVGAGI (reference sequence). The CDR3 sequence: CASSTGPSTDTQYF. The CDR3 DNA reads as TGTGCCAGCAGTACGGGACCAAGCACAGATACGCAGTATTTT.

The chain joins TRBV5-1 to TRBJ1-1; possible D gene TRBD1, 5 bases. Per the germline V gene, CDR1 is SGHRS and CDR2 is YFSETQ. Trimming took off 1 base at V and 5 bases at J, with 12 bases between the two ends. The CDR3 is 14 residues long. CDR3 in amino acids: CASSLNSKGTEAFF. In DNA form, the CDR3 reads TGCGCCAGCAGCTTGAATTCAAAGGGGACTGAAGCTTTCTTT.

This chain joins TRBV6-5 and TRBJ1-1; TRBD1 agrees at 7 bases. The V segment lost 0 bases and the J segment 2 bases; nucleotides outside the gene matches: 9. The length of the CDR3 is 17 residues. Germline loops: CDR1 MNHEY, CDR2 SVGAGI. The CDR3 region has the DNA TGTGCCAGCAGTTACTCTAGGGTAGACAGGGTTAACACTGAAGCTTTCTTT. Its protein is CASSYSRVDRVNTEAFF.

V usage is TRBV5-1 and J usage is TRBJ2-7; TRBD1 matches 9 bases. Germline CDR1 and CDR2: SGHRS and YFSETQ. V shed 6 bases and J 4 bases; nucleotides not matched to a gene: 8. The CDR3 has 14 residues. CDR3 in amino acids: CASTVGQGSYEQYF. The CDR3 coding sequence is TGCGCCAGCACCGTGGGACAGGGCAGTTACGAGCAGTACTTC.

The chain uses TRBV7-9 and TRBJ2-1; TRBD1 or TRBD2 may be the D gene (5 bases each). The V end was cut by 5 bases, the J end by 4 bases, with 15 bases between. This CDR3 has 15 amino acids. The V gene's germline CDR1 is SEHNR and CDR2 FQNEAQ (reference sequence). CDR3 bases: TGTGCCAGCAGCCTCAGGGCCGAGGGATACAATGAGCAGTTCTTC. Translating it yields CASSLRAEGYNEQFF.

This clonotype was seen only a few times. CDR3 protein: CAWSATSGLGTQYF. CDR3 DNA sequence: TGTGCCTGGAGTGCGACTAGCGGTTTAGGGACCCAGTACTTC. This chain joins TRBV30 and TRBJ2-5, with 9 nucleotides matching TRBD2. This CDR3 is built from 14 residues. Germline V gene data show CDR1 as GTSNPN and CDR2 as SVGIG (reference sequence). The junction had 7 bases not matched to a gene; V was cut back by 1 base and J by 7 bases. The variable domain in full, completed from reference TRBV30 and TRBJ2-5, reads SQTIHQWPATLVQPVGSPLSLECTVEGTSNPNLYWYRQAAGRGLQLLFYSVGIGQISSEVPQNLSASRPQDRQFILSSKKLLLSDSGFYLCAWSATSGLGTQYFGPGTRLLVL.

V gene TRBV4-3 combines with J gene TRBJ1-2, with 7 bases aligning to TRBD1. Germline CDR1 is LGHNA and CDR2 is YSLEER. The CDR3 is made up of 17 amino acids. J was trimmed by 2 bases and V by 1 base; bases with no gene match: 10. CDR3 coding DNA: TGCGCCAGCAGCCAAGTCCCCCCCGCAGGGGGAAACTATGGCTACACCTTC. It codes for CASSQVPPAGGNYGYTF.